The present TCR beta chain was sequenced within a study of radiotherapy plus CTLA-4 blockade in lung cancer. Whole-study results and caveats: Strongest reported response predictors: early blood clone changes and post-radiation interferon-beta. Once radiotherapy plus ipilimumab had been given, TCR clones derived from tumor expanded in blood.

Remarks on this clone: What it recognizes is unknown.

The germline V and J ends were trimmed by 0 bases and 5 bases, with 11 bases remaining between them. Germline CDR1 reads MGHRA; CDR2 reads YSYEKL. The CDR3 loop spans 15 amino acids. Chemo-refractory metastatic non-small-cell lung cancer patients were treated with focal radiation plus CTLA-4 blockade with ipilimumab. Assay: immunoSEQ multiplex PCR; the TCRdb copy retains only in-frame clones and omits some. The sample carries about 38,000 clones, about 70% recorded once. The source material was peripheral blood, sampled from a patient treated with radiotherapy plus ipilimumab. The chain uses TRBV4-1 and TRBJ2-1, with D perhaps matching TRBD1 (5 bases). The receptor comes from a human donor with non-small cell lung cancer who had stable disease on radiotherapy plus ipilimumab. The CDR3 DNA is TGCGCCAGCAGCCAAGATCAGGGCACAAACAATGAGCAGTTCTTC. It is translated as CASSQDQGTNNEQFF.